The 20 T cell receptor beta chains below all came from one sample that was sequenced in a study of blood T cell repertoires in COVID-19. Sequenced by immunoSEQ multiplex PCR; TCRdb stores in-frame clones only, minus some. The table records a few hundred thousand clones, roughly 90% of them present only once. Specimen: peripheral blood. The origin of the receptors is a woman aged 30 to 39 with COVID-19, enrolled during active disease.

The V and J genes are TRBV10-3 and TRBJ2-7, with D possibly being TRBD1 (6 bases). The V gene's germline CDR1 is ENHRY and CDR2 SYGVKD. V was clipped by 7 bases and J by 0 bases, with 16 bases between them. There are 15 residues in the CDR3. The CDR3 loop reads CAITLGAFSSYEQYF. CDR3 in DNA: TGTGCCATCACCCTGGGGGCGTTTTCCTCCTACGAGCAGTACTTC.

This clone has just a few counts. The V and J genes are TRBV30 and TRBJ2-2; 10 bases fit TRBD1. The CDR3 has 14 residues. The V gene end was trimmed by 3 bases and the J gene end by 4 bases; junction bases not matched to a gene: 2. Germline assignment: CDR1 GTSNPN and CDR2 SVGIG (reference sequence). CDR3 loop: CAWRGQGFTGELFF. Here the CDR3 DNA reads TGTGCCTGGAGGGGACAGGGGTTCACCGGGGAGCTGTTTTTT.

The CDR3 nucleotides are TGTGCCAGCAGTTACACCGGGAACGAGCAGTACTTC. This codes for CASSYTGNEQYF. V and J are TRBV6-5 and TRBJ2-7; TRBD2 might be the D (5 bases). There are 12 residues in the CDR3. V gave up 2 bases and J gave up 5 bases, with 7 bases separating them. Germline assignment: CDR1 MNHEY and CDR2 SVGAGI.

V usage is TRBV24-1 and J usage is TRBJ2-4; TRBD2 is a possible D gene (5 bases). V shed 4 bases and J shed 1 base, with 10 bases lying between them. CDR3 length equals 15 residues. Germline V lookup: CDR1 KGHDR, CDR2 SFDVKD. Written as DNA, the CDR3 is TGTGCCACCAGTGAGTCGGGAATGGCCAAAAACATTCAGTACTTC. Protein product: CATSESGMAKNIQYF.

The gene calls are TRBV13 and TRBJ1-1, with TRBD1 matching 11 bases. The CDR3 is 15 residues long. Germline V lookup: CDR1 PRHDT, CDR2 FYEKMQ (reference sequence). V dropped 5 bases and J dropped 5; count of bases not matched to a gene: 7. The DNA of the CDR3 is TGTGCCAGCAGCGCCGGACAGGGGGCACGAACTGAAGCTTTCTTT. This sequence encodes CASSAGQGARTEAFF.

CDR3 loop: CASSLVGGSGSSEQYV. The CDR3 DNA sequence: TGTGCCAGCAGCTTAGTGGGGGGATCGGGGAGTTCGGAGCAGTACGTC. The rearrangement uses TRBV11-3 and TRBJ2-7; D possibly corresponds to TRBD2 (6 bases). Germline assignment: CDR1 SGHNT and CDR2 YENEEA. V lost 1 base and J 7 bases, leaving 20 bases between the germline ends. The CDR3 has 16 amino acids.

V is TRBV5-6 and J is TRBJ1-5; D perhaps matches TRBD1 (5 bases). Germline V gene sequence: CDR1 SGHDT, CDR2 YYEEEE. The CDR3 is 13 amino acids. V was shortened by 0 bases and J by 7 bases, with 8 bases between the two germline ends. The CDR3: CASSLVGGQPQHF. CDR3 DNA sequence: TGTGCCAGCAGCTTGGTGGGGGGGCAGCCCCAGCATTTT.

CDR3 DNA sequence: TGTGCCAGTACGCCGAGACGGGGACAGGCTGGTTCACCCCTCCACTTT. Translating it yields CASTPRRGQAGSPLHF. The chain has TRBV19 and TRBJ1-6; TRBD1 matches 8 bases. Germline CDR1 reads LNHDA; CDR2 reads SQIVND (reference sequence). The CDR3 is 16 amino acids. V lost 7 bases, J lost 9 bases, and 14 bases stayed unmatched.

A remark on this clone: The sample holds other DNA sequences that translate to the same CDR3. The V call is TRBV14, the J call TRBJ1-2; D not resolved. Trimming removed 3 bases at V and 4 bases at J, with 9 bases between. The germline V gene encodes CDR1 SGHDN and CDR2 FVKESK. The CDR3 covers 13 residues. The CDR3, as DNA: TGTGCCAGCAGCCAGGGAGGCCCCTATGGCTACACCTTC. Translating gives CASSQGGPYGYTF. Looking up the rest from reference TRBV14 and TRBJ1-2 gives the full variable domain: EAGVTQFPSHSVIEKGQTVTLRCDPISGHDNLYWYRRVMGKEIKFLLHFVKESKQDESGMPNNRFLAERTGGTYSTLKVQPAELEDSGVYFCASSQGGPYGYTFGSGTRLTVV.

This chain connects TRBV6-6 to TRBJ2-1; D not resolved. The CDR3 totals 16 residues. Germline lookup yields CDR1 MNHNY and CDR2 SVGAGI (reference sequence). With 4 bases removed from V and 0 bases from J, the gap between germline ends came to 13 bases. This chain's CDR3 is CASSWPPSGSYNEQFF. In nucleotides, the CDR3 is TGTGCCAGCAGTTGGCCACCATCAGGCTCCTACAATGAGCAGTTCTTC.

The CDR3 here is CASRPRQGGETQYF. CDR3 sequence (DNA): TGTGCCAGCAGACCCCGCCAGGGGGGAGAGACCCAGTACTTC. The J gene is TRBJ2-5, the V gene TRBV6-5; the D gene is possibly TRBD1 (7 bases). Trimming cost V 6 bases and J 4 bases, with 15 bases left between them. Per the germline V gene, CDR1 is MNHEY and CDR2 is SVGAGI. CDR3 size: 14 residues.

The chain carries TRBV4-3 and TRBJ2-7; a possible D gene is TRBD2 (7 bases). CDR3 length: 18 residues. Germline values: CDR1 LGHNA, CDR2 YSLEER. Trimming stripped 0 bases from V and 4 bases from J, with 22 bases between. CDR3 amino acids: CASSQDLLMGGPRYEQYF. CDR3 DNA: TGCGCCAGCAGCCAAGATCTCCTAATGGGGGGGCCTCGGTACGAGCAGTACTTC.

The chain uses TRBV6-2 or TRBV6-3 and TRBJ2-7, with D maybe TRBD2 (6 bases). Trimming shortened V by 6 bases and J by 6 bases, and 12 bases separated the two germline ends. From germline, CDR1 is MNHEY and CDR2 SVGEGT. The CDR3 runs 12 residues. The CDR3 DNA follows: TGTGCCAGCAGCCACGGGGGAGGCGAGCAGTACTTC. Its protein product is CASSHGGGEQYF.

This clone was seen a few times. The chain joins TRBV4-2 to TRBJ2-1; TRBD1 aligns across 7 bases. V lost 6 bases to trimming and J lost 5 bases; unmatched junction nucleotides: 7. CDR1 and CDR2 from the germline V gene are LGHNA and YNFKEQ. This CDR3 has 14 amino acids. CDR3 sequence reads: CASRHRGGDNEQFF. The DNA of the CDR3 is TGTGCCAGCAGACACAGGGGTGGGGACAATGAGCAGTTCTTC.

The rearrangement joins TRBV7-9 to TRBJ2-1, with TRBD2 matching 7 bases. CDR1 and CDR2 (germline): SEHNR, FQNEAQ (reference sequence). Trimming took 5 bases from V and 0 from J; bases not matched to a gene: 13. The CDR3 sequence is 18 residues long. The CDR3, as DNA: TGTGCCAGCAGCCTCAGCCCCCCTAGCGGATACTCCTACAATGAGCAGTTCTTC. Its translation: CASSLSPPSGYSYNEQFF.

The genes are TRBV6-1 and TRBJ2-7, with D possibly TRBD1 on 6 matching bases. This CDR3 region has 15 residues. Trimming took off 1 base at V and 4 bases at J, with 14 bases between the two ends. Germline loops: CDR1 MNHNS, CDR2 SASEGT. CDR3 DNA: TGTGCCAGCAGTGAAGAGGGGGACCCTCTATACGAGCAGTACGTC. It yields the protein CASSEEGDPLYEQYV.

CDR3 in amino acids: CASSPGGQWNEKLFF. DNA for the CDR3: TGTGCCAGCAGCCCCGGGGGGCAGTGGAATGAAAAACTGTTTTTT. This chain uses TRBV7-2 with TRBJ1-4; maybe TRBD1 (6 bases). Germline CDR1 and CDR2: SGHTA and FQGNSA. The CDR3 contains 15 residues. V lost 5 bases and J 5 bases, leaving 15 bases between the germline ends.

This clone turned up a few times. This chain joins TRBV6-5 and TRBJ2-2; weak D call: TRBD2 (6 bases). CDR3 length: 13 amino acids. V lost 6 bases, J lost 5 bases, and 10 bases lay in between. Germline CDR1 is MNHEY and CDR2 is SVGAGI. Here the CDR3 DNA reads TGTGCCAGCAGAAACGGGGGAACCGGGGAGCTGTTTTTT. The encoded protein is CASRNGGTGELFF.

The chain recombines TRBV4-3 with TRBJ1-2; D might be TRBD1 (5 bases). CDR1 LGHNA and CDR2 YSLEER come from the germline V gene. Trimming took 0 bases from V and 3 from J, leaving 8 bases between them. The CDR3 is 14 amino acids. CDR3 bases: TGCGCCAGCAGCCAAGATTCCAGGGACTATGGCTACACCTTC. Translated: CASSQDSRDYGYTF.

The chain uses TRBV28 and TRBJ2-1; 9 bases map to TRBD1. Germline CDR1 MDHEN, CDR2 SYDVKM. This CDR3 contains 17 residues. V shed 2 bases and J 5 bases; nucleotides not matched to a gene: 10. CDR3 coding DNA: TGTGCCAGCAGTTTAAGGGGACAGGGTGTAAGGAACAATGAGCAGTTCTTC. Residues: CASSLRGQGVRNNEQFF.